The clone carrying this TCR beta chain was detected a few times. Antigen specificity is unknown. V shed 11 bases, J shed 2 bases, and the junction held 9 bases outside the gene matches. Germline-derived CDR1 and CDR2 are SNHLY and FYNNEI. The length of the CDR3 is 13 residues. The data were obtained in a study of T cells after yellow fever vaccination. Points from the study as a whole: The presence of abundant clonotypes contaminating from the bulk population was possible in FACS-sorted repertoires. After the booster, about 95% of CD4 and 75% to 90% of CD8 primary-response clones were re-detected.

The TCR cDNA carried a universal primer site and UMIs from 5'RACE template switching. TCRdb re-called the 5' RACE reads through MiXCR, storing one row per CDR3 protein. The data show about 210,000 distinct CDR3 sequences, with approximately 3% seen just once and 3.2% held by the top ten. The sample in question was CD4+ T cells sorted from PBMCs, obtained 10 days after the yellow fever booster vaccination. The rearrangement joins TRBV2 to TRBJ2-7; 7 bases match TRBD2. This sequence originates from a man younger than 30 who received the YFV17D yellow fever vaccine. CDR3 in amino acids: CAGARDYTYEQYF. The DNA of the CDR3 is TGTGCCGGCGCCCGGGACTATACCTACGAGCAGTACTTC. The variable domain in full, with the rest retrieved from reference TRBV2 and TRBJ2-7, is EPEVTQTPSHQVTQMGQEVILRCVPISNHLYFYWYRQILGQKVEFLVSFYNNEISEKSEIFDDQFSVERPDGSNFTLKIRSTKLEDSAMYFCAGARDYTYEQYFGPGTRLTVT.